This T cell receptor (beta chain) was documented in a study of response to subunit inactivated influenza vaccine. As regards this clonotype: Its antigen is not known.

Each CDR3 protein gets one entry after TCRdb re-called the RT-PCR reads with MiXCR. The top ten hold over 10% of the sample, which has 540,000 or so distinct CDR3 sequences, 10% to 15% seen once. Trimming cost V 3 bases and J 5 bases, with 5 bases left between them. The CDR3 loop spans 12 amino acids. The V gene's germline CDR1 is LNHNV and CDR2 YYDKDF (reference sequence). Overall study findings and caveats: Authors suggested each seasonal flu vaccination may recruit only limited numbers of new T cells.

The V and J genes are TRBV15 and TRBJ2-1, with no clear D. Sequenced here: PBMCs from blood, sampled roughly 46 days after vaccination. This TCR was recovered from a man in his fifties or sixties who received an inactivated influenza vaccine. The CDR3 region is CATSRGNNEQFF. CDR3 coding DNA: TGTGCCACCAGCAGGGGCAACAATGAGCAGTTCTTC.